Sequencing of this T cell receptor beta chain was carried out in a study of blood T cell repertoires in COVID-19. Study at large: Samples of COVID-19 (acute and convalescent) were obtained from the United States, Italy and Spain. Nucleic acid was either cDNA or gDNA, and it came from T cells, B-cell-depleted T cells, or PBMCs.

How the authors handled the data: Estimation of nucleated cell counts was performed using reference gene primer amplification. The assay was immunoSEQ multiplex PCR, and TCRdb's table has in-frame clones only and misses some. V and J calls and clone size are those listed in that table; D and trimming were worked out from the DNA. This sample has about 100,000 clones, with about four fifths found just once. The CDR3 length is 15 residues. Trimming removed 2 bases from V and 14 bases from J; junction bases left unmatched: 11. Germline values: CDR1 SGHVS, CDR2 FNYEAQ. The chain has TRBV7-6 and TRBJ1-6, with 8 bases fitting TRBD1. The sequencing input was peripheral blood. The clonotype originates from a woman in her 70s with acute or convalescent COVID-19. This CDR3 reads CASSLMSAGGEALHF. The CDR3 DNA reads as TGTGCCAGCAGCTTAATGAGCGCAGGGGGCGAGGCCCTCCACTTT. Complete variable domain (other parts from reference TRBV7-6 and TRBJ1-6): GAGVSQSPRYKVTKRGQDVALRCDPISGHVSLYWYRQALGQGPEFLTYFNYEAQQDKSGLPNDRFSAERPEGSISTLTIQRTEQRDSAMYRCASSLMSAGGEALHFGNGTRLTVT.